A single sample gave rise to the 4 T cell receptor beta chains below, sequenced in a study of blood T cell repertoires in COVID-19. Libraries were prepared by immunoSEQ multiplex PCR; TCRdb keeps only in-frame clonotypes and omits some of them. Of around 150,000 clones listed, 88% are singletons. Source material: peripheral blood. These receptors came from a man between 45 and 60 years old with active or convalescent COVID-19.

The gene calls are TRBV7-2 and TRBJ1-5, with D possibly being TRBD1 (5 bases). The germline V gene has CDR1 SGHTA and CDR2 FQGNSA. V shed 4 bases and J shed 3 bases, with 7 bases lying between them. The CDR3 spans 13 residues. CDR3 amino acids: CASSSGYNQPQHF. The CDR3 DNA reads as TGTGCCAGCAGCTCAGGGTACAATCAGCCCCAGCATTTT.

The V call is TRBV4-1, the J call TRBJ2-7, with unresolved D. The CDR3 runs 16 residues. V dropped 0 bases and J dropped 0 bases, with 12 bases sitting between them. The germline V gene has CDR1 MGHRA and CDR2 YSYEKL. The CDR3 spells CASSQDRAGFSYEQYF. CDR3 DNA: TGCGCCAGCAGCCAAGATCGTGCAGGATTCTCCTACGAGCAGTACTTC.

The rearrangement joins TRBV7-3 to TRBJ2-5; possible D gene TRBD1, 7 bases. This CDR3 spans 13 amino acids. Germline V gene sequence: CDR1 SGHTA, CDR2 FQGTGA. V was cut by 2 bases and J by 5 bases, with 9 bases left in between. CDR3 loop: CASSLSGGETQYF. Written as DNA, the CDR3 is TGTGCCAGCAGCTTATCAGGGGGGGAGACCCAGTACTTC. Combining the CDR3 with reference TRBV7-3 and TRBJ2-5 gives the whole variable domain GAGVSQTPSNKVTEKGKYVELRCDPISGHTALYWYRQSLGQGPEFLIYFQGTGAADDSGLPNDRFFAVRPEGSVSTLKIQRTERGDSAVYLCASSLSGGETQYFGPGTRLLVL.

The chain uses TRBV24-1 and TRBJ1-5; D call uncertain. The V gene lost 3 bases and the J gene lost 0 bases, with 11 bases spanning the gap. The germline V gene encodes CDR1 KGHDR and CDR2 SFDVKD. The CDR3 spans 16 residues. CDR3 region: CATSDPDGDSNQPQHF. The CDR3 region has the DNA TGTGCCACCAGTGATCCCGACGGAGATAGCAATCAGCCCCAGCATTTT.